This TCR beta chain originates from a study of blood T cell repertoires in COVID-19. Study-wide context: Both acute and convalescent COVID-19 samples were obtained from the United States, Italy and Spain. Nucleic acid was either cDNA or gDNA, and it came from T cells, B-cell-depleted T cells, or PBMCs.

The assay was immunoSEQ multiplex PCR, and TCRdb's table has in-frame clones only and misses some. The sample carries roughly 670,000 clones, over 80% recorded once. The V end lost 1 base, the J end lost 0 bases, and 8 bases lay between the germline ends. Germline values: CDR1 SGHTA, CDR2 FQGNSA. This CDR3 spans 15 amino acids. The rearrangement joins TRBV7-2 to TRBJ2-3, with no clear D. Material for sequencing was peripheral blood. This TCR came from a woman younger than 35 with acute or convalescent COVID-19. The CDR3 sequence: CASSLDFPSTDTQYF. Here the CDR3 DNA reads TGTGCCAGCAGCTTAGACTTTCCTAGCACAGATACGCAGTATTTT.